These 3 T cell receptor beta chains came from one sample sequenced in a study of T cell changes during pregnancy in multiple sclerosis. Sequenced by immunoSEQ multiplex PCR; TCRdb stores in-frame clones only, minus some. The table records around 100,000 clones, more than 85% of them present only once. The source material was peripheral blood, sampled in the second trimester of pregnancy. These receptors were obtained from a female donor with multiple sclerosis, enrolled in a pregnancy study.

J is TRBJ1-1 and V is TRBV28, with 7 bases aligning to TRBD1. V was pared by 1 base and J by 11 bases, with 10 bases of the junction left unmatched. The germline V gene encodes CDR1 MDHEN and CDR2 SYDVKM. The CDR3 is made up of 14 amino acids. As DNA, the CDR3 is TGTGCCAGCAGTTTATACCGGCAGGGGGTAACTGCTTTCTTT. Its protein product is CASSLYRQGVTAFF.

The genes are TRBV6-5 and TRBJ1-1; a weak D match, TRBD1 (5 bases). V was pared by 2 bases and J by 1 base, with 14 bases between. The CDR3 totals 16 residues. Germline V gene sequence: CDR1 MNHEY, CDR2 SVGAGI. The CDR3 nucleotides are TGTGCCAGCAGTTACCGTTTCCTCGGGGGGAACACTGAAGCTTTCTTT. The encoded protein is CASSYRFLGGNTEAFF.

V is TRBV27 and J is TRBJ2-3; 9 nucleotides line up with TRBD2. V lost 4 bases to trimming and J lost 0 bases; unmatched junction nucleotides: 8. Germline V gene lookup returns CDR1 MNHEY and CDR2 SMNVEV (reference sequence). The length of the CDR3 is 17 residues. The CDR3 is CASSSLAGLQSTDTQYF. CDR3 coding DNA: TGTGCCAGCAGTTCCCTAGCGGGGCTACAAAGCACAGATACGCAGTATTTT.